This entry lists 26 T cell receptor beta chains sequenced from one sample in a study of molecular identifiers for immune sequencing clone quantification. TCRdb reanalysed the PCR reads using MiXCR and keeps one entry per CDR3 protein. The data contain more than 550,000 distinct CDR3 sequences, over 25% of them singletons. Sequencing used naive CD8+ T cells from blood, with Jurkat cell RNA spiked in. This sample's subset: FACS-sorted CD8+CD4-CCR7+CD45RA+ naive T cells. All receptors derive from a human donor in good health. Some libraries in this study had Jurkat cell RNA spiked in.

This clonotype turned up a few times. This chain joins TRBV19 and TRBJ2-7, with 7 bases that match TRBD2. The CDR3 consists of 15 residues. V was pared by 3 bases and J by 1 base, with 6 bases of the junction left unmatched. Germline V gene sequence: CDR1 LNHDA, CDR2 SQIVND (reference sequence). The CDR3 region is CASSMGREGSYEQYF. The DNA of the CDR3 is TGTGCCAGTAGTATGGGCAGGGAGGGTTCCTACGAGCAGTACTTC.

This clonotype was found many times. The rearrangement uses TRBV6-6 and TRBJ2-3; TRBD1 might be the D (6 bases). CDR1 and CDR2 from the germline V gene are MNHNY and SVGAGI (reference sequence). The CDR3 loop spans 16 amino acids. V lost 5 bases and J lost 2, with 17 bases in between. The CDR3 DNA sequence: TGTGCCAGCAGTGCTACTGACAGGCCGGACACAGATACGCAGTATTTT. The encoded protein is CASSATDRPDTDTQYF.

The CDR3 spells CAVGGRGSGNTIYF. The CDR3 DNA reads as TGTGCCGTAGGGGGACGGGGCTCTGGAAACACCATATATTTT. V and J are TRBV12-3 or TRBV12-4 and TRBJ1-3, with TRBD1 as a possible D gene (6 bases). V lost 11 bases and J 0 bases, leaving 14 bases between the germline ends. The CDR3 is 14 residues long.

This sequence joins TRBV19 and TRBJ1-1, with TRBD1 as a possible D gene (6 bases). The germline gives CDR1 LNHDA, CDR2 SQIVND (reference sequence). The V end lost 2 bases, the J end lost 2 bases, and 12 bases lay between the germline ends. The length of the CDR3 is 15 residues. The CDR3 protein is CASSIQGTLNTEAFF. The CDR3 region has the DNA TGTGCCAGTAGTATACAGGGGACCCTTAACACTGAAGCTTTCTTT.

The genes are TRBV20-1 and TRBJ2-7, with 8 bases that match TRBD1. Losses at the gene ends were 5 bases for V and 6 bases for J; bases not matched to a gene: 9. The CDR3 runs to 13 residues. CDR1 and CDR2 from the germline V gene are DFQATT and SNEGSKA (reference sequence). The CDR3 protein is CSAGQGLLSEQYF. As DNA, the CDR3 is TGCAGTGCTGGACAGGGCCTCCTCTCCGAGCAGTACTTC.

This clonotype showed up many times. The chain carries TRBV7-8 and TRBJ2-6; 7 nucleotides line up with TRBD1. This CDR3 has 18 residues. With 7 bases clipped from V and 2 bases from J, the junction kept 14 bases outside the gene matches. The germline CDR1 and CDR2 sequences are SGHVS and FQNEAQ. CDR3 bases: TGTGCCAGCAACCCTTTCGACAGGGTGGCCGCTGGGGCCAACGTCCTGACTTTC. This translates into CASNPFDRVAAGANVLTF.

The chain joins TRBV12-3 or TRBV12-4 to TRBJ2-1; 8 nucleotides match TRBD2. Losses at the gene ends were 7 bases for V and 0 bases for J; bases not matched to a gene: 5. The CDR3 is 15 residues long. The CDR3 loop is CASIASGSSYNEQFF. The CDR3 DNA reads TGTGCCAGCATTGCAAGCGGGAGCTCCTACAATGAGCAGTTCTTC.

This clonotype was counted a single time. The rearrangement joins TRBV20-1 to TRBJ1-1; 8 nucleotides agree with TRBD1. This CDR3 contains 17 residues. CDR1 and CDR2 (germline): DFQATT, SNEGSKA (reference sequence). V shed 0 bases and J 0 bases; nucleotides not matched to a gene: 9. CDR3 bases: TGCAGTGCTAGAGATAGTGGAACGGGACAGGTGAACACTGAAGCTTTCTTT. As protein: CSARDSGTGQVNTEAFF.

The sample holds a few counts of this clonotype. A much larger clone sits a single nucleotide away, making a read error possible. The chain is built from TRBV29-1 and TRBJ2-2; D may be TRBD2 (6 bases). Per the germline V gene, CDR1 is SQVTM and CDR2 is ANQGSEA. The CDR3 length is 14 residues. CDR3 loop: CSGKAERYTGGLFF. CDR3 nucleotide sequence: TGCAGCGGGAAGGCAGAGCGGTACACCGGGGGGCTGTTTTTT.

This clonotype was seen more than once but under ten times. The chain links TRBV28 to TRBJ2-2; 11 bases align to TRBD2. The CDR3 consists of 18 residues. The germline V gene has CDR1 MDHEN and CDR2 SYDVKM. The trim removed 3 bases at V and 0 bases at J, leaving 6 bases unmatched. CDR3 sequence reads: CASSFPLAGEANTGELFF. CDR3 nucleotide sequence: TGTGCCAGCAGTTTCCCACTAGCGGGAGAGGCGAACACCGGGGAGCTGTTTTTT.

This clonotype was recorded a few times. The chain carries TRBV19 and TRBJ2-2, with 11 bases matching TRBD2. CDR1 and CDR2 (germline): LNHDA, SQIVND (reference sequence). The CDR3 sequence is 17 residues long. After removal of 8 bases from V and 4 bases from J, the junction contained 12 bases not matched to a gene. DNA for the CDR3: TGTGCCAGTTACCACCTCGGGACTAGCGGAAGCACCGGGGAGCTGTTTTTT. Its protein product is CASYHLGTSGSTGELFF.

A note on this clonotype: Germline is not matched at one junction end, which may reflect a read error. V gene TRBV7-8 combines with J gene TRBJ1-5, with TRBD1 matching 7 bases. Germline V gene lookup returns CDR1 SGHVS and CDR2 FQNEAQ. The CDR3 totals 19 residues. The CDR3 bases are TGTGCCAGCAGCTTTAGGCAGGGGGTGGACATTAATAGCAATCGGCCCCAGCATTTT. Translation: CASSFRQGVDINSNRPQHF.

Many counts were recorded for this clonotype. This chain connects TRBV7-9 to TRBJ2-2; TRBD1 might be the D (5 bases). Germline CDR1 reads SEHNR; CDR2 reads FQNEAQ (reference sequence). The CDR3 sequence is 16 residues long. Trimming removed 5 bases from V and 6 bases from J, with 19 bases in between. The CDR3 DNA is TGTGCCAGCAGCGGACGAGAAACAGGTGCCCCCGGGGAGCTGTTTTTT. Its protein is CASSGRETGAPGELFF.

A word on this clonotype: This may be a read error, as it is one base from a much larger clone. This chain connects TRBV7-2 to TRBJ2-7, with a possible D match to TRBD1 (6 bases). Per germline, CDR1 SGHTA and CDR2 FQGNSA. The CDR3 length is 18 residues. The CDR3 DNA sequence: TGTGCCAGCAGCTTAGGGTTATCCGGGACAACCAACTCCTACGAGCAGCACTTC. It translates to CASSLGLSGTTNSYEQHF.

This clonotype was detected a few times. The gene calls are TRBV27 and TRBJ2-7, with D possibly called TRBD1 or TRBD2 (5 bases each). This CDR3 comprises 13 residues. Germline CDR1 MNHEY, CDR2 SMNVEV (reference sequence). The V end was cut by 6 bases, the J end by 3 bases, with 12 bases between. The CDR3 loop is CASRSRDGYEQYF. The DNA of the CDR3 is TGTGCCAGCAGGAGCCGGGACGGCTACGAGCAGTACTTC.

The sample holds a few counts of this clonotype. This sequence joins TRBV19 and TRBJ2-3, with TRBD1 matching 9 bases. Germline CDR1 reads LNHDA; CDR2 reads SQIVND (reference sequence). The V gene end was trimmed by 4 bases and the J gene end by 3 bases; junction bases not matched to a gene: 5. CDR3 size: 15 residues. In DNA, the CDR3 is TGTGCCAGTAGTAAACAGGGGGCCTGGACAGATACGCAGTATTTT. Translation: CASSKQGAWTDTQYF.

This sequence joins TRBV10-2 and TRBJ2-3, with TRBD2 matching 9 bases. CDR1 is WSHSY and CDR2 is SAAADI in the germline V gene. The CDR3 totals 17 residues. V dropped 0 bases and J dropped 0; count of bases not matched to a gene: 4. The CDR3 is CASSESGGTSSTDTQYF. In nucleotides, the CDR3 is TGCGCCAGCAGTGAGTCGGGGGGGACTAGCAGCACAGATACGCAGTATTTT.

This clonotype turned up a few times. Here the CDR3 DNA reads TGTGCCAGTAGTACCAGGGACTTTTCACCCCTCCACTTT. Its translation: CASSTRDFSPLHF. The chain is built from TRBV19 and TRBJ1-6, with TRBD1 as a possible D gene (5 bases). The CDR3 is 13 residues long. CDR1 and CDR2 from the germline V gene are LNHDA and SQIVND (reference sequence). The V gene lost 4 bases and the J gene lost 9 bases, with 10 bases spanning the gap.

This clonotype has a count of ten or more. The rearrangement uses TRBV29-1 and TRBJ2-2; no reliable D call. Deletions cut 4 bases from V and 5 bases from J, with 5 bases between. Germline-derived CDR1 and CDR2 are SQVTM and ANQGSEA. The CDR3 is made up of 11 amino acids. This CDR3 is CSVVWTGELFF. In nucleotides, the CDR3 is TGCAGCGTTGTATGGACCGGGGAGCTGTTTTTT.

The sample holds many counts of this clonotype. The chain is built from TRBV20-1 and TRBJ1-6; D is uncertain. The length of the CDR3 is 15 residues. Germline CDR1 and CDR2: DFQATT and SNEGSKA (reference sequence). Trimming removed 2 bases at V and 9 bases at J, with 17 bases between. CDR3 nucleotide sequence: TGCAGTGCTAGAAACGAGCGGGCATCGGGTTCACCCCTCCACTTT. Its protein is CSARNERASGSPLHF.

Remarks on this clonotype: A much larger clone is a single base away; this may be a read error. The chain has TRBV12-3 or TRBV12-4 and TRBJ2-7, with D unclear. CDR3 size: 13 residues. The V and J ends lost 2 bases and 3 bases respectively, with 8 bases between them. The chain's CDR3 is CASSLSLLYEQYF. In DNA, the CDR3 is TGTGCCAGCAGTTTATCACTGCTCTACGAGCAGTACTTC.

This chain uses TRBV6-5 with TRBJ1-3; 7 bases are a match to TRBD1. The CDR3 totals 15 residues. Looked up from germline, CDR1 is MNHEY and CDR2 is SVGAGI. Trimming cost V 4 bases and J 9 bases; bases outside gene matches: 12. The CDR3 loop reads CASSFLQGPWGTIYF. CDR3 nucleotide sequence: TGTGCCAGCAGTTTCTTACAGGGGCCTTGGGGCACCATATATTTT.

Turning to this clonotype: One junction end does not reproduce the germline sequence, and a read error may be involved. CDR3 sequence reads: CANSLGDSYEQYF. The CDR3 bases are TGCGCCAACAGCCTAGGGGACTCCTACGAGCAGTACTTC. The chain joins TRBV5-1 to TRBJ2-7, with D perhaps TRBD1 (5 bases). The germline CDR1 and CDR2 sequences are SGHRS and YFSETQ. The CDR3 runs 13 residues.

For this clonotype: A junction end diverges from the germline sequence, so it may reflect a read error. This rearrangement joins TRBV4-3 to TRBJ1-6; the match to TRBD1 covers 7 bases. Germline loops: CDR1 LGHNA, CDR2 YSLEER. The CDR3 is made up of 21 amino acids. CDR3 DNA sequence: TGCGCCAGCAGCCAACCCGTACATCAAGGGGGCCTACCTACCTATAATTCACCCCTCAACTTT. Its translation: CASSQPVHQGGLPTYNSPLNF.

This clonotype was found many times. The chain combines TRBV12-5 with TRBJ2-5; TRBD2 agrees at 8 bases. The germline CDR1 and CDR2 sequences are LGHNT and FRNRAP. V lost 6 bases, J lost 3 bases, and 9 bases stayed unmatched. The CDR3 is 15 amino acids. CDR3 sequence reads: CASGKGTRSEETQYF. CDR3 sequence (DNA): TGTGCTAGTGGAAAAGGGACTAGGTCCGAAGAGACCCAGTACTTC.

This clonotype was observed a few times. The CDR3 DNA sequence: TGTGCCAGCAGCGTAGAGGGGGAGCCCTCCTACGAGCAGTACTTC. Translated: CASSVEGEPSYEQYF. The chain recombines TRBV9 with TRBJ2-7, with D perhaps TRBD1 (6 bases). Trimming removed 0 bases from V and 0 bases from J, with 10 bases in between. The CDR3 runs 15 residues. From germline, CDR1 is SGDLS and CDR2 YYNGEE.